A selection of T cell receptor beta chains follows, all from one sample in a study of CXCR3-negative and CXCR3-positive naive CD8 T cells. Reprocessing the 5' RACE reads, TCRdb reports a single entry for every CDR3 protein and omits DNA. The table lists some 9,600 distinct CDR3 sequences, with roughly 1% in the top ten. Sequenced sample: naive CXCR3- CD8+ T cells from blood. The receptors shown here come from a human donor in good health. Some clones in this sample may be carry-over from other donors' samples. The CDR3 runs from the conserved cysteine through the conserved F or W. Some rows have no size entry. The others give once, few or many, or a class for an expanded clone.

CASSEPRDPLTDTQYF,TRBJ2-3,TRBV6-2/TRBV6-3,-
CSVEDSGGGFYNEQFF,TRBJ2-1,TRBV29-1,-
CASSLVSWGTDTQYF,TRBJ2-3,TRBV11-2,medium-sized
CASSLERDNTGELFF,TRBJ2-2,TRBV27,medium-sized
CASSPTQPVYEQYF,TRBJ2-7,TRBV7-9,-
CATVGLGTTYNEQYF,TRBJ2-5,TRBV2,-
CSVVDSTNYGYTF,TRBJ1-2,TRBV29-1,-
CASSYLQEESLGGTEAFF,TRBJ1-1,TRBV28,-
CASSQDKSGRAVYEQYF,TRBJ2-7,TRBV3-1,medium-sized
CASSQVGTGISDTQYF,TRBJ2-3,TRBV4-1,-
CASKDTSRANVLTF,TRBJ2-6,TRBV11-3,-
CASSYGLAGEETQYF,TRBJ2-5,TRBV6-5,medium-sized
CASSQGLGLAANTGELFF,TRBJ2-2,TRBV4-2,-
CASSLRDSPNQPQHF,TRBJ1-5,TRBV6-6,-
CSVEALQYTEAFF,TRBJ1-1,TRBV29-1,-
CASSPSAGDYGYTF,TRBJ1-2,TRBV7-2,medium-sized
CSARRGQGSSIEKLFF,TRBJ1-4,TRBV20-1,medium-sized
CASSQVEGHGYEQYF,TRBJ2-7,TRBV4-1,medium-sized
CCADSSGKEDYEQYF,TRBJ2-7,TRBV20-1,-
CASSFPGSGVYEQYF,TRBJ2-7,TRBV7-9,-
CASSTPLAGSSGEQFF,TRBJ2-1,TRBV19,-